This T cell receptor (beta chain) was documented in a study of metastatic and nonmetastatic thyroid tumors. Germline V gives CDR1 SGHRS, CDR2 YFSETQ. V dropped 0 bases and J dropped 0 bases, with 7 bases sitting between them. CDR3 length equals 14 residues. In regard to this clone: Other nucleotide sequences from this sample produce the same CDR3.

Patients were all untreated before their thyroid surgery. TCRdb re-called the PCR reads with MiXCR. Here the sample spans about 26,000 clones, about a quarter being singletons. This TCR derives from a female donor with papillary thyroid cancer or a benign thyroid nodule (not recorded which). Some clones in this sample may be carry-over from other donors' samples. This sequence joins TRBV5-1 and TRBJ2-7; weak D call: TRBD1 (5 bases). The sample taken for sequencing was blood. Here the CDR3 reads CASSLAGNSYEQYF. Written as DNA, the CDR3 is TGCGCCAGCAGCTTGGCAGGGAACTCCTACGAGCAGTACTTC.